These 22 T cell receptor beta chains were all obtained from the same sample, sequenced in a study of cytomegalovirus exposure and HLA in healthy donors. Primers: 60 Vbeta forward and 13 Jbeta reverse. Sequenced by immunoSEQ multiplex PCR; TCRdb stores in-frame clones only, minus some. This sample lists 150,000 to 200,000 clones; its ten largest clones have about 0.81%. Sequences were obtained from PBMCs. These receptors all stem from a woman aged 18-29 years in good health and CMV-seropositive.

This sequence joins TRBV29-1 and TRBJ2-5; no clear D gene. The J call may not be correct, given that the DNA end is closer to TRBJ2-7. Germline V gene data show CDR1 as SQVTM and CDR2 as ANQGSEA. This CDR3 region has 12 residues. CDR3 region: CSVEDHRYEQYF. In DNA form, the CDR3 reads TGCAGCGTTGAAGATCATCGTTACGAGCAGTACTTC.

The chain employs TRBV11-1 and TRBJ2-5; 16 positions match TRBD2. V lost 5 bases to trimming and J lost 3 bases; unmatched junction nucleotides: 6. Germline values: CDR1 SGHAT, CDR2 FQDESV (reference sequence). This CDR3 has 17 amino acids. The CDR3 sequence is CASSLGTSGGAEETQYF. DNA for the CDR3: TGTGCCAGCAGCCTCGGGACTAGCGGGGGGGCGGAAGAGACCCAGTACTTC.

The chain uses TRBV13 and TRBJ2-2; D remains unclear. The CDR3 is 13 amino acids. CDR1 and CDR2 from the germline V gene are PRHDT and FYEKMQ (reference sequence). The V end lost 4 bases, the J end lost 2 bases, and 5 bases lay between the germline ends. CDR3 amino acids: CASSSPNTGELFF. The CDR3 DNA reads as TGTGCCAGCAGCTCCCCAAACACCGGGGAGCTGTTTTTT.

The chain couples TRBV6-6 to TRBJ2-7, with 8 bases that match TRBD1. The junction had 10 bases not matched to a gene; V was cut back by 8 bases and J by 4 bases. The V gene's germline CDR1 is MNHNY and CDR2 SVGAGI (reference sequence). The CDR3 spans 14 residues. The CDR3 DNA is TGTGCCAGCGGGACCGGGACAGGTGCTTACGAGCAGTACTTC. Encoded protein: CASGTGTGAYEQYF.

The chain joins TRBV12-5 to TRBJ2-7; TRBD1 agrees at 10 bases. The CDR3 has 19 residues. CDR1 is LGHNT, CDR2 FRNRAP, per germline. The J segment lost 1 base and the V segment lost 0 bases, leaving 12 bases of the junction unmatched. The CDR3 coding sequence is TGTGCTAGTGGTTTGGTTAAAGGGTCGGGACAGGGGTTATCCTACGAGCAGTACTTC. Amino acids: CASGLVKGSGQGLSYEQYF.

The chain recombines TRBV30 with TRBJ1-2, with D unresolved. Trimming removed 1 base at V and 5 bases at J, with 14 bases between. This CDR3 is 14 amino acids long. Germline CDR1 is GTSNPN and CDR2 is SVGIG (reference sequence). This CDR3 reads CAWSGFRALYGYTF. In DNA form, the CDR3 reads TGTGCCTGGAGTGGTTTCAGAGCGTTGTATGGCTACACCTTC.

The chain is built from TRBV2 and TRBJ1-5; 7 nucleotides align to TRBD1. Germline values: CDR1 SNHLY, CDR2 FYNNEI. V lost 7 bases and J lost 1; bases outside the gene matches: 4. The CDR3 length is 14 residues. CDR3 DNA sequence: TGTGCCAGCACAGGGACAGCGAGCAATCAGCCCCAGCATTTT. It yields the protein CASTGTASNQPQHF.

The chain links TRBV30 to TRBJ1-2; 9 positions match TRBD1. Germline V CDR1 and CDR2: GTSNPN, SVGIG (reference sequence). V lost 3 bases, J lost 6 bases, and 5 bases stayed unmatched. The CDR3 has 13 amino acids. CDR3 amino acids: CAWRGTGHNGYTF. The CDR3 nucleotides are TGTGCCTGGAGGGGGACAGGGCACAATGGCTACACCTTC.

V and J are TRBV4-1 and TRBJ2-1; D is unresolved. The CDR3 runs to 12 residues. Germline CDR1 reads MGHRA; CDR2 reads YSYEKL. With 4 bases removed from V and 5 bases from J, the gap between germline ends came to 6 bases. CDR3: CASSPRNNEQFF. As DNA, the CDR3 is TGCGCCAGCAGCCCCCGTAACAATGAGCAGTTCTTC.

This chain links TRBV27 with TRBJ1-5; 7 bases fit TRBD1. The J segment lost 7 bases and the V segment lost 3 bases, leaving 6 bases of the junction unmatched. The CDR3 consists of 14 residues. Germline CDR1 is MNHEY and CDR2 is SMNVEV (reference sequence). The CDR3 DNA sequence: TGTGCCAGCAGTTTTAAGGGGGCCGGCCAGCCCCAGCATTTT. Amino acids: CASSFKGAGQPQHF.

This chain links TRBV11-2 with TRBJ2-7, with 12 bases fitting TRBD2. Unmatched junction bases numbered 4, after V lost 5 bases and J lost 5 bases. CDR3 length: 14 residues. CDR1 SGHAT and CDR2 FQNNGV come from the germline V gene. This chain's CDR3 is CASSRTSGNDEQYF. CDR3 DNA sequence: TGTGCCAGCAGCCGGACTAGCGGGAATGACGAGCAGTACTTC.

The genes are TRBV14 and TRBJ2-7, with D maybe TRBD1 (6 bases). The germline CDR1 and CDR2 sequences are SGHDN and FVKESK. Trimming cost V 4 bases and J 4 bases, with 11 bases left between them. The CDR3 has 13 amino acids. The CDR3 protein is CASSPEGDYEQYF. The CDR3 DNA sequence: TGTGCCAGCAGCCCCGAGGGGGATTACGAGCAGTACTTC.

The chain recombines TRBV14 with TRBJ1-1; 10 bases are shared with TRBD1. V was pared by 3 bases and J by 4 bases, with 8 bases of the junction left unmatched. CDR1 SGHDN and CDR2 FVKESK come from the germline V gene. This CDR3 region has 16 residues. In nucleotides, the CDR3 is TGTGCCAGCAGCCAGGGACAGGGGAGCGGTGGCACTGAAGCTTTCTTT. It yields the protein CASSQGQGSGGTEAFF.

The chain employs TRBV18 and TRBJ2-1; 10 bases are a match to TRBD2. This CDR3 region has 15 residues. The ends lost 1 base at V and 6 bases at J; junction bases unmatched: 3. CDR1 and CDR2 from the germline V gene are KGHSH and LQKENI. The chain's CDR3 is CASSPLAGGTNEQFF. DNA for the CDR3: TGTGCCAGCTCACCACTAGCGGGAGGAACCAATGAGCAGTTCTTC. Filled out from reference TRBV18 and TRBJ2-1, the complete variable domain reads NAGVMQNPRHLVRRRGQEARLRCSPMKGHSHVYWYRQLPEEGLKFMVYLQKENIIDESGMPKERFSAEFPKEGPSILRIQQVVRGDSAAYFCASSPLAGGTNEQFFGPGTRLTVL.

The chain joins TRBV5-6 to TRBJ2-1; D unresolved. This CDR3 comprises 13 residues. With 3 bases removed from V and 4 bases from J, the gap between germline ends came to 8 bases. The germline CDR1 and CDR2 sequences are SGHDT and YYEEEE. CDR3: CASSSDNYNEQFF. The CDR3 coding sequence is TGTGCCAGCAGCTCCGACAATTACAATGAGCAGTTCTTC.

This chain links TRBV7-8 with TRBJ2-2; 14 bases are shared with TRBD2. The CDR3 has 19 amino acids. After removal of 5 bases from V and 4 bases from J, the junction contained 12 bases not matched to a gene. Per the germline V gene, CDR1 is SGHVS and CDR2 is FQNEAQ. The CDR3 sequence: CASSRRLAGGPQGTGELFF. DNA for the CDR3: TGTGCCAGCAGCCGTCGACTAGCGGGAGGGCCCCAGGGCACCGGGGAGCTGTTTTTT.

The chain links TRBV4-1 to TRBJ1-1; TRBD1 is a possible D gene (5 bases). The CDR3 totals 14 residues. Per the germline V gene, CDR1 is MGHRA and CDR2 is YSYEKL. With 0 bases removed from V and 7 bases from J, the gap between germline ends came to 12 bases. The CDR3 reads CASSQEGAAVEAFF. The CDR3 region has the DNA TGCGCCAGCAGCCAAGAAGGGGCGGCTGTTGAAGCTTTCTTT.

The chain uses TRBV6-5 and TRBJ2-7; a weak D match, TRBD2 (6 bases). The ends were cut back, 0 bases at V and 0 bases at J, with 12 bases in the middle. The CDR3 is 16 amino acids. Per germline, CDR1 MNHEY and CDR2 SVGAGI. As DNA, the CDR3 is TGTGCCAGCAGTTACTCCAGGACTACTCTCTCCTACGAGCAGTACTTC. It is translated as CASSYSRTTLSYEQYF.

The V and J genes are TRBV5-1 and TRBJ2-3; D not resolved. The V end lost 4 bases, the J end lost 1 base, and 4 bases lay between the germline ends. CDR1 is SGHRS, CDR2 YFSETQ, per germline. This CDR3 is built from 12 residues. The CDR3 sequence: CASSRGTDTQYF. DNA of the CDR3: TGCGCCAGCAGCCGGGGCACAGATACGCAGTATTTT.

This chain links TRBV6-1 with TRBJ1-5; D perhaps matches TRBD1 (6 bases). The CDR3 has 16 residues. V lost 4 bases and J lost 5, with 18 bases in between. CDR1 and CDR2 (germline): MNHNS, SASEGT. CDR3 residues: CASSVGRNRVDQPQHF. The DNA of the CDR3 is TGTGCCAGCAGTGTTGGGCGAAACAGGGTAGATCAGCCCCAGCATTTT.

The V gene is TRBV19, the J gene TRBJ1-5; D gene unclear. Germline CDR1 and CDR2: LNHDA and SQIVND (reference sequence). This CDR3 has 14 amino acids. The V gene lost 3 bases and the J gene lost 2 bases, with 8 bases spanning the gap. Here the CDR3 DNA reads TGTGCCAGTAGTATGAATGCGGGCAATCAGCCCCAGCATTTT. This sequence encodes CASSMNAGNQPQHF.

The CDR3 loop reads CASSLGWTDAYEQYF. The CDR3 DNA follows: TGTGCCAGCAGCTTAGGCTGGACAGACGCCTACGAGCAGTACTTC. The chain couples TRBV11-3 to TRBJ2-7; TRBD1 is a possible D gene (6 bases). This CDR3 spans 15 amino acids. Germline CDR1 SGHNT, CDR2 YENEEA. V gave up 1 base and J gave up 2 bases, with 12 bases separating them.